A single sample gave rise to the 19 T cell receptor beta chains below, sequenced in a study of PD-L1 blockade in urothelial cancer. Some clones are missing from TCRdb's copy, which holds only in-frame ones; the method was immunoSEQ multiplex PCR. The data contain around 40,000 clones, roughly 78% of them singletons. The time point denotes: peripheral blood 6 weeks after treatment start. Sequencing used PBMCs, obtained around atezolizumab (anti-PD-L1) treatment. Receptor source: a man aged 55 to 70 with urothelial cancer.

The rearrangement links TRBV11-3 to TRBJ1-6, with a tentative D call TRBD1 (6 bases). The CDR3 spans 14 residues. V was pared by 2 bases and J by 10 bases, with 12 bases between. CDR1 is SGHNT and CDR2 is YENEEA in the germline V gene. The CDR3 protein is CASSLSGAGSPLHF. CDR3 nucleotide sequence: TGTGCCAGCAGCTTATCAGGGGCTGGGTCACCCCTCCACTTT.

J is TRBJ1-5 and V is TRBV19, with D unclear. Germline V gene lookup returns CDR1 LNHDA and CDR2 SQIVND (reference sequence). The CDR3 is 14 residues long. Deletions cut 5 bases from V and 4 bases from J, with 12 bases between. The CDR3 protein is CASSLPEVNQPQHF. The CDR3 nucleotides are TGTGCCAGTAGTCTTCCAGAGGTGAATCAGCCCCAGCATTTT.

This clone was detected only a few times. The V call is TRBV7-6, the J call TRBJ2-2; maybe TRBD2 (6 bases). Per the germline V gene, CDR1 is SGHVS and CDR2 is FNYEAQ. CDR3 length: 16 amino acids. Trimming pared 4 bases from V and 1 base from J, leaving 13 bases between. The CDR3 nucleotides read TGTGCCAGCAGCTCCAATACCGGGAGGAACACCGGGGAGCTGTTTTTT. Translated, it gives CASSSNTGRNTGELFF.

This chain links TRBV6-1 with TRBJ1-4; no clear D gene. The CDR3 is 14 amino acids. Trimming stripped 4 bases from V and 8 bases from J, with 14 bases between. Per germline, CDR1 MNHNS and CDR2 SASEGT. CDR3 amino acids: CASSGRLQGEKLFF. The DNA of the CDR3 is TGTGCCAGCAGTGGAAGACTCCAAGGAGAAAAACTGTTTTTT.

The chain combines TRBV5-1 with TRBJ2-1; 10 bases line up with TRBD1. The V and J ends lost 7 bases and 9 bases, in that order; junction bases with no gene match: 13. The germline gives CDR1 SGHRS, CDR2 YFSETQ. The CDR3 contains 15 residues. CDR3 in DNA: TGCGCCAGCCAGAGGGGGACAGGGGAGAAAGGTGAGCAGTTCTTC. Its protein is CASQRGTGEKGEQFF.

This clone showed up just a few times. This chain uses TRBV11-1 with TRBJ2-1; 8 bases agree with TRBD1. This CDR3 spans 17 amino acids. Germline values: CDR1 SGHAT, CDR2 FQDESV (reference sequence). V lost 6 bases to trimming and J lost 9 bases; unmatched junction nucleotides: 19. CDR3 in DNA: TGTGCCAGCAGGAGGGACAGGCTAACGCGGACCACGGGTGAGCAGTTCTTC. Encoded protein: CASRRDRLTRTTGEQFF.

The chain couples TRBV2 to TRBJ1-1; TRBD1 matches 11 bases. The CDR3 sequence is 15 residues long. After removal of 6 bases from V and 0 bases from J, the junction contained 3 bases not matched to a gene. From germline, CDR1 is SNHLY and CDR2 FYNNEI. The CDR3 loop reads CASSGTGGLNTEAFF. As DNA, the CDR3 is TGTGCCAGCAGCGGGACAGGGGGATTGAACACTGAAGCTTTCTTT.

The gene calls are TRBV5-1 and TRBJ2-3; no firm D call. Germline V lookup: CDR1 SGHRS, CDR2 YFSETQ. The CDR3 has 14 amino acids. Trimming left V 6 bases short and J 0 bases short, with 11 bases between. CDR3 nucleotides: TGCGCCAGCACCCCTGGAGAAAGCACAGATACGCAGTATTTT. This encodes CASTPGESTDTQYF. Looking up the rest from reference TRBV5-1 and TRBJ2-3 gives the full variable domain: KAGVTQTPRYLIKTRGQQVTLSCSPISGHRSVSWYQQTPGQGLQFLFEYFSETQRNKGNFPGRFSGRQFSNSRSEMNVSTLELGDSALYLCASTPGESTDTQYFGPGTRLTVL.

This chain connects TRBV28 to TRBJ2-2; the match to TRBD2 covers 11 bases. CDR3 size: 15 residues. Per the germline V gene, CDR1 is MDHEN and CDR2 is SYDVKM. V shed 2 bases, J shed 6 bases, and the junction held 2 bases outside the gene matches. The CDR3 region has the DNA TGTGCCAGCAGTTTACTAGCGGGGGGTCCCGGGGAGCTGTTTTTT. Translated, it gives CASSLLAGGPGELFF.

The chain is built from TRBV19 and TRBJ2-1, with TRBD2 identical over 10 bases. Germline-derived CDR1 and CDR2 are LNHDA and SQIVND (reference sequence). Losses at the gene ends were 5 bases for V and 8 bases for J; bases not matched to a gene: 9. There are 15 residues in the CDR3. CDR3 nucleotide sequence: TGTGCCAGTAGTCTTAACAGCGGGGGGGGAGATGAGCAGTTCTTC. This encodes CASSLNSGGGDEQFF.

This clone has only one observation. This chain links TRBV13 with TRBJ1-1, with 7 positions matching TRBD1. The CDR3 loop spans 17 amino acids. The J segment lost 5 bases and the V segment lost 1 base, leaving 13 bases of the junction unmatched. Germline CDR1 is PRHDT and CDR2 is FYEKMQ (reference sequence). The CDR3 region is CASSLVGDSSLGTEAFF. CDR3 sequence (DNA): TGTGCCAGCAGCTTAGTGGGGGACAGTTCTTTGGGGACTGAAGCTTTCTTT.

The chain recombines TRBV27 with TRBJ1-6; 8 positions agree with TRBD1. Germline-derived CDR1 and CDR2 are MNHEY and SMNVEV (reference sequence). Germline trimming cut 3 bases from V and 6 bases from J; bases unmatched to any gene: 1. This CDR3 spans 14 amino acids. CDR3 residues: CASSFGQGNSPLHF. The CDR3 nucleotides read TGTGCCAGCAGTTTCGGACAGGGTAATTCACCCCTCCACTTT.

CDR3 nucleotides: TGTGCCAGCAATCAGGGCTATAATCAGCCCCAGCATTTT. Protein product: CASNQGYNQPQHF. The rearrangement links TRBV6-6 to TRBJ1-5, with a tentative D call TRBD1 (5 bases). The V and J ends lost 7 bases and 4 bases respectively, with 11 bases between them. The CDR3 is made up of 13 amino acids. Germline values: CDR1 MNHNY, CDR2 SVGAGI (reference sequence).

The chain couples TRBV5-6 to TRBJ1-1; D not certain. The CDR3 totals 15 residues. V gave up 0 bases and J gave up 1 base, with 10 bases separating them. Germline V gene data show CDR1 as SGHDT and CDR2 as YYEEEE. CDR3 sequence reads: CASSLEPTANTEAFF. The CDR3 bases are TGTGCCAGCAGCTTGGAACCAACAGCGAACACTGAAGCTTTCTTT.

This clone was recorded only once. The chain uses TRBV11-3 and TRBJ2-7; TRBD1 matches at 7 bases. The CDR3 totals 19 residues. CDR1 is SGHNT, CDR2 YENEEA, per germline. Germline trimming cut 5 bases from V and 3 bases from J; bases unmatched to any gene: 22. The CDR3 region has the DNA TGTGCCAGCAGCCAGCCGGGACAGAAGAAATACCCGTCGGGCTACGAGCAGTACTTC. This translates into CASSQPGQKKYPSGYEQYF.

This clone was seen just once. V usage is TRBV15 and J usage is TRBJ1-2, with D possibly being TRBD1 (5 bases). The CDR3 length is 14 residues. Trimming removed 4 bases from V and 4 bases from J, with 13 bases in between. The germline V gene encodes CDR1 LNHNV and CDR2 YYDKDF (reference sequence). The CDR3: CATSKEAGSYGYTF. The CDR3 DNA reads TGTGCCACCAGCAAAGAGGCAGGGTCCTATGGCTACACCTTC. Filled out from reference TRBV15 and TRBJ1-2, the complete variable domain reads DAMVIQNPRYQVTQFGKPVTLSCSQTLNHNVMYWYQQKSSQAPKLLFHYYDKDFNNEADTPDNFQSRRPNTSFCFLDIRSPGLGDTAMYLCATSKEAGSYGYTFGSGTRLTVV.

V gene TRBV5-1 combines with J gene TRBJ1-5; 8 nucleotides agree with TRBD1. Trimming cost V 0 bases and J 5 bases; bases outside gene matches: 4. The CDR3 has 15 residues. In germline, CDR1 is SGHRS, CDR2 YFSETQ. The chain's CDR3 is CASSLDGTGHQPQHF. The DNA of the CDR3 is TGCGCCAGCAGCTTGGATGGGACAGGTCATCAGCCCCAGCATTTT.

The rearrangement links TRBV6-1 to TRBJ1-2; 8 bases are shared with TRBD1. The CDR3 covers 14 residues. V dropped 6 bases and J dropped 7; count of bases not matched to a gene: 10. The germline V gene encodes CDR1 MNHNS and CDR2 SASEGT. The CDR3, as DNA: TGTGCCAGCAGCCTAAATGACAGGGGTGGTGGCTACACCTTC. Its translation is CASSLNDRGGGYTF.

The chain recombines TRBV28 with TRBJ2-1, with D maybe TRBD1 (5 bases). Germline CDR1 reads MDHEN; CDR2 reads SYDVKM. This CDR3 is built from 13 residues. Trimming cost V 5 bases and J 4 bases, with 9 bases left between them. The DNA of the CDR3 is TGTGCCAGCAGTCTGGGGCTTTACAATGAGCAGTTCTTC. This sequence encodes CASSLGLYNEQFF.